The clone carrying this T cell receptor beta chain was counted only a few times. Its antigen is not known. Germline CDR1 SEHNR, CDR2 FQNEAQ (reference sequence). The ends were cut back, 1 base at V and 5 bases at J, with 9 bases in the middle. This CDR3 comprises 15 residues. The sample comes from a study of T cell repertoires in cytomegalovirus infection. Study information: Indicated by public TCR beta signatures were CMV infection and matching HLA type. Study-wide results and limits: Cumulated frequencies of public TCR beta families served to identify carriers of CMV plus the relevant HLA. HLA-C-restricted, CMV-specific TCR beta clonotypes were dominant ex vivo.

TCRdb ran MiXCR on the reads and lists one entry per CDR3 protein. The data show roughly 230,000 distinct CDR3 sequences, 9% to 15% seen once. The chain recombines TRBV7-9 with TRBJ1-6; no firm D call. The sequenced material came from PBMCs. The sequence came from a human donor in good health (CMV status not recorded). Some clones in this sample may be carry-over from other donors' samples. The CDR3: CASSLGSADNSPLHF. The CDR3 nucleotides read TGTGCCAGCAGCTTAGGCTCCGCGGATAATTCACCCCTCCACTTT.